The clone carrying this TCR beta chain was picked up many times. As yet, its antigen is unknown. TCRdb used MiXCR to reprocess the 5' RACE reads, holding one entry per CDR3 protein. The sample lists 140,000 to 150,000 distinct CDR3 sequences; approximately 6.6% were seen once. This sample is part of a study of T cells after yellow fever vaccination. General study points: Boosting was followed by the reappearance of most primary-vaccination clones (just under 98% CD4, about 90% CD8).

The CDR3 runs to 13 residues. V was trimmed by 0 bases and J by 4 bases, leaving 6 bases between them. Germline lookup yields CDR1 MNHEY and CDR2 SVGAGI. The rearrangement links TRBV6-5 to TRBJ2-5; no definite D call. This TCR was sampled from a man aged 25 to 40 who received the YFV17D yellow fever vaccine. The material was CD4+ T cells sorted from PBMCs, obtained 10 days after the yellow fever booster vaccination. The CDR3 protein is CASSYSGLETQYF. CDR3 DNA sequence: TGTGCCAGCAGTTACTCAGGGCTAGAGACCCAGTACTTC.